This is a list of T cell receptor beta chains from one sample in a study of blood T cell repertoires in COVID-19. Profiled with immunoSEQ multiplex PCR; TCRdb holds only in-frame clones, not every one. This sample has just over 95,000 clones, with more than 75% found just once. The sequenced sample consisted of peripheral blood. These receptors were obtained from a man at least 80 years old with acute or convalescent COVID-19. Each CDR3 is given with its conserved first and last residue. The D gene is left open where the match is weak. Part of the rows lack a size; the others show once, few, many or a class for expanded clones.

D | size | J | V | length | DNA | CDR3
NA | NA | TRBJ1-1 | TRBV5-5 | 14 | TGTGCCAGCAGTTCGACAAATTGGAACACTGAAGCTTTCTTT | CASSSTNWNTEAFF
NA | NA | TRBJ1-5 | TRBV29-1 | 12 | TGCAGCGTTCGGGACACCGGTCAGCCCCAGCATTTT | CSVRDTGQPQHF
NA | NA | TRBJ1-3 | TRBV6-5 | 12 | TGTGCCAGCAGTTACAGGGGTTACACCATATATTTT | CASSYRGYTIYF
NA | NA | TRBJ2-7 | TRBV19 | 15 | TGTGCCAGTAGTATAGTCGGAGGCGTATACTACGAGCAGTACTTC | CASSIVGGVYYEQYF
NA | NA | TRBJ1-4 | TRBV7-9 | 15 | TGTGCCAGCAGCTCCCTAGACAGTCTTAATGAAAAACTGTTTTTT | CASSSLDSLNEKLFF
TRBD1 | few | TRBJ2-7 | TRBV11-2 | 14 | TGTGCCAGCAGGGGCGACAGGGGGCCTTACGAGCAGTACTTC | CASRGDRGPYEQYF
NA | NA | TRBJ1-2 | TRBV20-1 | 11 | TGCAGTGCCTCAGGGTTCTATGGCTACACCTTC | CSASGFYGYTF
TRBD2 | NA | TRBJ2-2 | TRBV14 | 17 | TGTGCCAGCAGCCAAGGAAAACTAGCGGGAGTCACCGGGGAGCTGTTTTTT | CASSQGKLAGVTGELFF
NA | NA | TRBJ1-1 | TRBV6-5 | 14 | TGTGCCAGCAGTTACTCCCAAGCCAACACTGAAGCTTTCTTT | CASSYSQANTEAFF
TRBD2 | NA | TRBJ2-3 | TRBV7-2 | 13 | TGTGCCAGCAGTCCGGGACTATTAGATACGCAGTATTTT | CASSPGLLDTQYF
TRBD1 | once | TRBJ1-5 | TRBV28 | 15 | TGTGCCAGCAGTGGGTCCGGACAGGGTATTCAGCCCCAGCATTTT | CASSGSGQGIQPQHF
NA | NA | TRBJ2-3 | TRBV7-2 | 16 | TGTGCCAGCAGCTTACTACTCATGTCAAGCACAGATACGCAGTATTTT | CASSLLLMSSTDTQYF
TRBD1 | NA | TRBJ1-6 | TRBV6-5 | 13 | TGTGCCAGCAATCGACAGGGGATGTCACCCCTCCACTTT | CASNRQGMSPLHF
NA | NA | TRBJ1-1 | TRBV7-2 | 16 | TGTGCCAGCAGCTCACGCTATCCGGGACAGAACACTGAAGCTTTCTTT | CASSSRYPGQNTEAFF
NA | NA | TRBJ2-3 | TRBV15 | 13 | TGTGCCACCAGCAACAGGGTGGCAGATACGCAGTATTTT | CATSNRVADTQYF
TRBD2 | NA | TRBJ2-1 | TRBV11-3 | 15 | TGTGCCAGCAGCGAAGGGACTAGCCGGGTCAATGAGCAGTTCTTC | CASSEGTSRVNEQFF
TRBD1 | few | TRBJ1-5 | TRBV18 | 16 | TGTGCCAGCTCTCAACAGGGGGCAGGGAGCAATCAGCCCCAGCATTTT | CASSQQGAGSNQPQHF
NA | NA | TRBJ2-5 | TRBV19 | 13 | TGTGCCAGTAGTAAGTCAGACCAAGAGACCCAGTACTTC | CASSKSDQETQYF
NA | NA | TRBJ1-1 | TRBV7-2 | 16 | TGTGCCAGCAGCTTATGGGGGGGGGCGGTTAACACTGAAGCTTTCTTT | CASSLWGGAVNTEAFF
TRBD2 | NA | TRBJ2-7 | TRBV13 | 15 | TGTGCCAGCAGCTCCGTGGGACTAAAGACCTACGAGCAGTACTTC | CASSSVGLKTYEQYF
TRBD1 | NA | TRBJ2-7 | TRBV27 | 15 | TGTGCCAGCAGTTTAAGACAGGGGGGGTCCTACGAGCAGTACTTC | CASSLRQGGSYEQYF
TRBD1 | few | TRBJ1-5 | TRBV18 | 15 | TGTGCCAGCTCGCCGACAGGGGGCTTGGGTCAGCCCCAGCATTTT | CASSPTGGLGQPQHF